These 3 T cell receptor beta chains were sequenced from one sample in a study of human T cells and chemical hapten exposure. MiXCR, run by TCRdb on the RACE reads, gives a single entry per CDR3 protein. This sample has 300,000 to 450,000 distinct CDR3 sequences, with roughly 4.8% found just once. Documented time point: patch test 1, 2 weeks after DPC sensitization. Noted treatment: therapeutic diphenylcyclopropenone sensitization with weekly scalp DPC. Sequences were derived from whole blood, sampled in connection with sensitization to the hapten diphenylcyclopropenone (DPC). The source of these receptors is a woman between 45 and 60 years old with alopecia areata. Some clones in this sample may be carry-over from other donors' samples.

The chain has TRBV18 and TRBJ1-1, with 7 bases aligning to TRBD1. This CDR3 comprises 13 residues. Germline V gene data show CDR1 as KGHSH and CDR2 as LQKENI. The ends lost 3 bases at V and 8 bases at J; junction bases unmatched: 6. The CDR3 DNA reads TGTGCCAGCTCACCCAGGGGGGCGGGCGAAGCTTTCTTT. Translating gives CASSPRGAGEAFF.

The sample holds many counts of this clonotype. The chain couples TRBV12-3 or TRBV12-4 to TRBJ1-1; the D is unclear. The CDR3 loop spans 14 amino acids. V lost 2 bases and J lost 0, with 7 bases in between. The CDR3: CASSLNGLNTEAFF. The CDR3 DNA sequence: TGTGCCAGCAGTTTAAATGGGTTGAACACTGAAGCTTTCTTT.

This clonotype was counted at least ten times. CDR3 residues: CASSYSGDHSPLHF. The CDR3, as DNA: TGTGCCAGCAGTTACTCGGGGGACCATTCACCCCTCCACTTT. J is TRBJ1-6 and V is TRBV6-5; a weak D match, TRBD1 (5 bases). This CDR3 is 14 amino acids long. V gave up 0 bases and J gave up 8 bases, with 8 bases separating them. Germline V gives CDR1 MNHEY, CDR2 SVGAGI.